This entry concerns a single T cell receptor beta chain. No antigen is known for it. The data are from a study of cytomegalovirus exposure and HLA in healthy donors. 60 Vbeta and 13 Jbeta primers were used in PCR. Clones were read by immunoSEQ multiplex PCR, and TCRdb kept only the in-frame ones, dropping some. This table has 75,000 to 100,000 clones, about 80% appearing once. V was pared by 0 bases and J by 5 bases, with 17 bases between. The CDR3 contains 17 residues. CDR1 and CDR2 (germline): LGHNT, FRNRAP. General study points: In a later analysis, common viral pathogens appeared linked to several of the most significant clusters. For TCR beta chains, V- and J-gene trimming was later linked to a missense DCLRE1C variant.

The sample comprised PBMCs. The TCR comes from a man aged 30 to 39 in good health and CMV-seronegative. The chain combines TRBV12-5 with TRBJ1-5; D unresolved. CDR3 amino acids: CASGLVESSTGDQPQHF. Here the CDR3 DNA reads TGTGCTAGTGGTTTGGTAGAGAGCTCGACGGGAGATCAGCCCCAGCATTTT.